The 4 T cell receptor beta chains below were found in one sample sequenced in a study of radiotherapy plus CTLA-4 blockade in lung cancer (dated by TCRdb to the late 2010s). The library was made by the immunoSEQ multiplex PCR assay. What TCRdb holds here is the immuneACCESS table cut down to in-frame rearrangements. Part of the clones is not present; checked against another copy, under half of the missing clones reflect an unresolved V gene, and the others are unexplained. This sample gives fewer than 45,000 clones in total; 85% to 90% of them show up just once. Clones ranked in the top ten supply about 5.6% of the sample. Sequenced here: peripheral blood, sampled from a patient treated with radiotherapy plus ipilimumab. Every receptor here comes from a human donor with non-small cell lung cancer who had stable disease on radiotherapy plus ipilimumab.

The J gene is TRBJ1-1, the V gene TRBV11-2; 7 bases are shared with TRBD1. The V gene end was trimmed by 6 bases and the J gene end by 1 base; junction bases not matched to a gene: 14. Germline V gene sequence: CDR1 SGHAT, CDR2 FQNNGV. This CDR3 is 17 amino acids long. CDR3 DNA sequence: TGTGCCAGCAGAAACTGGCTGACCGGGACAGAGAACACTGAAGCTTTCTTT. As protein: CASRNWLTGTENTEAFF.

The gene calls are TRBV7-9 and TRBJ2-1; TRBD2 might be the D (7 bases). V shed 3 bases and J shed 10 bases, with 13 bases lying between them. CDR1 is SEHNR and CDR2 is FQNEAQ in the germline V gene (reference sequence). The CDR3 sequence is 13 residues long. The CDR3 reads CASSFRGAREQFF. As DNA, the CDR3 is TGTGCCAGCAGCTTTCGGGGGGCACGGGAGCAGTTCTTC.

CDR3 nucleotides: TGTGCCAGCAGCGTAGAGGCAGGCCCCGGGGACACCATATATTTT. Its protein product is CASSVEAGPGDTIYF. The V call is TRBV9, the J call TRBJ1-3; D is uncertain. CDR3 size: 15 residues. Germline assignment: CDR1 SGDLS and CDR2 YYNGEE. Between the trimmed V and J ends, which lost 0 bases and 8 bases, there was a span of 15 bases. Filled out from reference TRBV9 and TRBJ1-3, the complete variable domain reads DSGVTQTPKHLITATGQRVTLRCSPRSGDLSVYWYQQSLDQGLQFLIQYYNGEERAKGNILERFSAQQFPDLHSELNLSSLELGDSALYFCASSVEAGPGDTIYFGEGSWLTVV.

The rearrangement joins TRBV7-3 to TRBJ2-3, with D possibly being TRBD2 (6 bases). The CDR3 contains 17 residues. The V end was cut by 2 bases, the J end by 0 bases, with 15 bases between. Germline V gives CDR1 SGHTA, CDR2 FQGTGA. The CDR3 DNA sequence: TGTGCCAGCAGCTTAGCGGCCGGCGGGACTAGCACAGATACGCAGTATTTT. Amino acids: CASSLAAGGTSTDTQYF.